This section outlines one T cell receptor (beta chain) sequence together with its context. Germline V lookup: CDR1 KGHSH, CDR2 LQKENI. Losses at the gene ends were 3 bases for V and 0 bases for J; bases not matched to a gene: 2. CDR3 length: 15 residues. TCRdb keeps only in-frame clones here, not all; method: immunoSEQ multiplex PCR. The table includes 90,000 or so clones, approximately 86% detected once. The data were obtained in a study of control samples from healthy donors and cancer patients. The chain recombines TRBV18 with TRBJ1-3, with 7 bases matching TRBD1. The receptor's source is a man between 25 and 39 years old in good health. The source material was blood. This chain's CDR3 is CASSPQGVSGNTIYF. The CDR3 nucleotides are TGTGCCAGCTCACCCCAGGGGGTCTCTGGAAACACCATATATTTT.